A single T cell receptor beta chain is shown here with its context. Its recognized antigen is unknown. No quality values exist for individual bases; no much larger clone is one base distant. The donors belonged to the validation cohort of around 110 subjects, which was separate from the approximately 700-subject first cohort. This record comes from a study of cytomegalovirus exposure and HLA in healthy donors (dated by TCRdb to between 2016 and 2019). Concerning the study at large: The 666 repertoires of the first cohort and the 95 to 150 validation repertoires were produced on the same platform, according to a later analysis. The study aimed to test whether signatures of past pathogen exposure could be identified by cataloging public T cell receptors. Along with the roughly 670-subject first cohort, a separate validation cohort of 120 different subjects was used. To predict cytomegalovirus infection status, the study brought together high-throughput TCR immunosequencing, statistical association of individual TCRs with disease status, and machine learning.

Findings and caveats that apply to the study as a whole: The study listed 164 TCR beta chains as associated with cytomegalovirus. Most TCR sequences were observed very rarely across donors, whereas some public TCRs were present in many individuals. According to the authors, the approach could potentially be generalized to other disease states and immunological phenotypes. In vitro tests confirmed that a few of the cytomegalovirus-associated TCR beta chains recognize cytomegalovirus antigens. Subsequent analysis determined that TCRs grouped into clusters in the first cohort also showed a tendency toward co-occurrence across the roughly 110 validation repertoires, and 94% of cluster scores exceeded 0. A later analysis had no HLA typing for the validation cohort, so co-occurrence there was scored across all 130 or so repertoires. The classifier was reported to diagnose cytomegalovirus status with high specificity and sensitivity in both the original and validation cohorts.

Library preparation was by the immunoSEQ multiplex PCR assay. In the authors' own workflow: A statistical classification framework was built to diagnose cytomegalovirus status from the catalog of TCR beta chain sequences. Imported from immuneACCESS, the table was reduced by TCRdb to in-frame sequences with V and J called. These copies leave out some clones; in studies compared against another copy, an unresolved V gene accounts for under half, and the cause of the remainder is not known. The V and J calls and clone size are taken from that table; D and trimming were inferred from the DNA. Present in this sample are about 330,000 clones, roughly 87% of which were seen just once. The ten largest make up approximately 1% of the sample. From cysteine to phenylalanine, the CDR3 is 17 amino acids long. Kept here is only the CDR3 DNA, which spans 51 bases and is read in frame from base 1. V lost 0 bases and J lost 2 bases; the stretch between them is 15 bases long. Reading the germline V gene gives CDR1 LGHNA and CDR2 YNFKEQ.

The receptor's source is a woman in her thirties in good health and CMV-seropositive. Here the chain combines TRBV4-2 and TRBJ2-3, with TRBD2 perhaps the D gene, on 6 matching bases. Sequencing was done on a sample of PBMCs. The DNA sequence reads TGTGCCAGCAGCCAAGAAAGGCCGGGACTGTTCACAGATACGCAGTATTTT. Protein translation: CASSQERPGLFTDTQYF.